This passage covers 9 T cell receptor beta chains from one sample sequenced in a study of spatial heterogeneity in lung cancer. Whole-study findings and limits: Within tumors, counts of expanded alpha and beta TCRs tracked tumor mutation counts.

Their antigens are not known. TCRdb reprocessed the 5' RACE reads with MiXCR, giving one entry per CDR3 protein. The sample includes some 96,000 distinct CDR3 sequences, nearly 4.5% seen only once; the top ten take about 20%. Sample time point: sample taken at primary tumor resection. Sequencing was performed on lung tumor tissue, taken at surgery. These receptor sequences come from a male donor with early-stage non-small cell lung cancer.

This clonotype was picked up many times. This chain joins TRBV6-2 or TRBV6-3 and TRBJ2-7; 7 nucleotides match TRBD1. This CDR3 contains 12 residues. Germline lookup yields CDR1 MNHEY and CDR2 SVGEGT. CDR3 amino acids: CAAGDRVDEQYF. As DNA, the CDR3 is TGTGCAGCAGGTGACAGGGTGGACGAGCAGTACTTC.

This chain joins TRBV18 and TRBJ2-2; D possibly corresponds to TRBD2 (6 bases). V shed 2 bases and J shed 2 bases, with 12 bases lying between them. The CDR3 is 16 amino acids. Germline V gene sequence: CDR1 KGHSH, CDR2 LQKENI. The CDR3 sequence is CASSPVSGENTGELFF. DNA for the CDR3: TGTGCCAGCTCACCAGTTAGCGGTGAAAACACCGGGGAGCTGTTTTTT.

This rearrangement joins TRBV7-9 to TRBJ2-4, with 11 bases matching TRBD2. Germline V gene data show CDR1 as SEHNR and CDR2 as FQNEAQ (reference sequence). Germline trimming cut 1 base from V and 6 bases from J; bases unmatched to any gene: 2. This CDR3 has 15 residues. The chain's CDR3 is CASSLGLAGSNIQYF. CDR3 DNA: TGTGCCAGCAGCTTAGGACTAGCGGGGTCAAACATTCAGTACTTC.

This clonotype was observed at least ten times. This chain uses TRBV6-1 with TRBJ1-5; 8 nucleotides line up with TRBD1. The CDR3 is 14 amino acids. Germline-derived CDR1 and CDR2 are MNHNS and SASEGT. V shed 4 bases, J shed 6 bases, and the junction held 5 bases outside the gene matches. This CDR3 is CASSGYRGTQPQHF. DNA of the CDR3: TGTGCCAGCAGTGGTTACAGGGGGACTCAGCCCCAGCATTTT.

This clonotype occurred many times. The chain combines TRBV25-1 with TRBJ2-5; possibly TRBD1 or TRBD2 for D (5 bases each). V lost 0 bases and J lost 4, with 9 bases in between. The CDR3 has 14 amino acids. The germline V gene has CDR1 MGHDK and CDR2 SYGVNS. The CDR3 region has the DNA TGTGCCAGCAGTGAATACTCTGGGGGAGAGACCCAGTACTTC. Protein sequence: CASSEYSGGETQYF.

This clonotype was seen at least ten times. V is TRBV9 and J is TRBJ1-6, with 8 bases matching TRBD1. CDR3 length equals 15 residues. Germline CDR1 SGDLS, CDR2 YYNGEE. Germline trimming cut 2 bases from V and 9 bases from J; bases unmatched to any gene: 7. Written as DNA, the CDR3 is TGTGCCAGCAGCGTCACGACAGGGACAGGTTCACCCCTCCACTTT. This codes for CASSVTTGTGSPLHF. Supplemented by reference TRBV9 and TRBJ1-6, the full variable domain reads DSGVTQTPKHLITATGQRVTLRCSPRSGDLSVYWYQQSLDQGLQFLIQYYNGEERAKGNILERFSAQQFPDLHSELNLSSLELGDSALYFCASSVTTGTGSPLHFGNGTRLTVT.

This clonotype was detected many times. V gene TRBV7-9 combines with J gene TRBJ1-2; D gene unclear. The V and J ends lost 5 bases and 3 bases respectively, with 7 bases between them. The length of the CDR3 is 12 residues. CDR1 SEHNR and CDR2 FQNEAQ come from the germline V gene (reference sequence). The CDR3 DNA is TGTGCCAGCAGCCGGACGGACTATGGCTACACCTTC. Its protein product is CASSRTDYGYTF. Full variable domain (outside the CDR3, taken from reference TRBV7-9 and TRBJ1-2): DTGVSQNPRHKITKRGQNVTFRCDPISEHNRLYWYRQTLGQGPEFLTYFQNEAQLEKSRLLSDRFSAERPKGSFSTLEIQRTEQGDSAMYLCASSRTDYGYTFGSGTRLTVV.

This clonotype has more than one count but fewer than ten. V is TRBV10-1 and J is TRBJ2-2; no clear D. With 0 bases removed from V and 4 bases from J, the gap between germline ends came to 3 bases. CDR1 WNHNN and CDR2 SYGVQD come from the germline V gene (reference sequence). The CDR3 extends over 13 amino acids. CDR3 protein: CASSESSTGELFF. CDR3 in DNA: TGCGCCAGCAGTGAGTCGAGCACCGGGGAGCTGTTTTTT.

At least ten counts were recorded for this clonotype. The chain carries TRBV20-1 and TRBJ2-7; D unclear. The CDR3 spans 14 residues. V shed 5 bases and J shed 4 bases, with 18 bases lying between them. CDR1 and CDR2 from the germline V gene are DFQATT and SNEGSKA (reference sequence). The CDR3 nucleotides read TGCAGTGCTGCTTATTTCGGGCGGCTATACGAGCAGTACTTC. It encodes CSAAYFGRLYEQYF.